Listed here are 13 T cell receptor beta chains from one sample, sequenced in a study of regulatory T cells in long-lasting Graves disease. Both iRepertoire HTBI primers and Arm-PCR of CDR3 regions were used to build the TCR beta libraries. TCRdb fed the multiplex PCR reads into MiXCR, producing one record per CDR3 protein. The sample contains some 450,000 distinct CDR3 sequences, around a quarter of which appear only once. Time point of the sample: persistent/refractory GD, antithyroid drugs over 5 years with positive TRAb. After RNA was extracted from PBMCs, the TCR library was made from it. The sample consisted of peripheral blood mononuclear cells (PBMCs), taken when the disease was refractory, from a patient treated with antithyroid drugs. The receptors come from a female donor with Graves disease.

This clonotype was seen a handful of times. The V gene is TRBV28, the J gene TRBJ1-6; D is uncertain. Trimming removed 4 bases at V and 4 bases at J, with 8 bases between. Germline loops: CDR1 MDHEN, CDR2 SYDVKM. CDR3 length: 14 residues. CDR3: CASSSGEYNSPLHF. The CDR3 DNA follows: TGTGCCAGCAGTTCTGGAGAATATAATTCACCCCTCCACTTT.

In its sample, this clonotype was seen a few times. V and J are TRBV2 and TRBJ2-1; 8 bases line up with TRBD2. J lost 6 bases, V lost 2 bases, and 9 bases had no gene match. Germline lookup yields CDR1 SNHLY and CDR2 FYNNEI. The length of the CDR3 is 16 residues. CDR3 sequence: CASSELRSGRANEQFF. The CDR3 DNA reads as TGTGCCAGCAGTGAATTACGAAGCGGGAGAGCCAATGAGCAGTTCTTC.

This clonotype was seen at least ten times. V gene TRBV2 combines with J gene TRBJ2-7; D is perhaps TRBD2 (5 bases). V was clipped by 3 bases and J by 6 bases, with 12 bases between them. Germline V gives CDR1 SNHLY, CDR2 FYNNEI. The CDR3 extends over 13 amino acids. This CDR3 is CASSEPPSIEQYF. DNA for the CDR3: TGTGCCAGCAGTGAGCCACCTAGCATCGAGCAGTACTTC.

The CDR3 DNA sequence: TGTGCCACCAGTGCCGACCTCGGGGCCAGGGAAGAGACCCAGTACTTC. Translating gives CATSADLGAREETQYF. The genes are TRBV24-1 and TRBJ2-5; D may correspond to TRBD1 or TRBD2 (5 bases each). This CDR3 has 16 amino acids. Germline-derived CDR1 and CDR2 are KGHDR and SFDVKD. Between the trimmed V and J ends, which lost 5 bases and 3 bases, there was a span of 18 bases.

This clonotype has at least ten counts. The chain links TRBV2 to TRBJ1-4; D is uncertain. Trimming stripped 6 bases from V and 13 bases from J, with 18 bases between. This CDR3 contains 13 residues. Germline V gene data show CDR1 as SNHLY and CDR2 as FYNNEI. This CDR3 reads CASSLSQALGLFF. CDR3 nucleotides: TGTGCCAGCAGCCTTAGCCAGGCATTGGGACTGTTTTTT.

In this sample, this clonotype turned up many times. This chain uses TRBV28 with TRBJ2-7, with D maybe TRBD1 (6 bases). V was cut by 5 bases and J by 6 bases, with 14 bases left in between. CDR1 and CDR2 from the germline V gene are MDHEN and SYDVKM. This CDR3 spans 13 amino acids. CDR3 amino acids: CASSITGRSEQYF. CDR3 nucleotide sequence: TGTGCCAGCAGTATTACAGGGCGCAGCGAGCAGTACTTC.

This clonotype was detected a few times. This chain links TRBV24-1 with TRBJ2-7, with 7 bases matching TRBD1. Germline V gene data show CDR1 as KGHDR and CDR2 as SFDVKD. This CDR3 contains 14 residues. The ends lost 5 bases at V and 1 base at J; junction bases unmatched: 4. The CDR3 sequence: CATSGQGVSYEQYF. In DNA form, the CDR3 reads TGTGCCACCAGTGGACAGGGAGTTTCCTACGAGCAGTACTTC.

This clonotype was counted at least ten times. V gene TRBV6-1 combines with J gene TRBJ1-2, with D possibly matching TRBD1 (6 bases). In germline, CDR1 is MNHNS, CDR2 SASEGT. V was pared by 4 bases and J by 7 bases, with 16 bases between. There are 14 residues in the CDR3. The CDR3 DNA is TGTGCCAGCAGTGCTCCGAGACAGGCAACTGGCTACACCTTC. Residues: CASSAPRQATGYTF.

The chain couples TRBV7-6 to TRBJ1-1; D uncertain. The V and J ends lost 8 bases and 1 base respectively, with 11 bases between them. The germline gives CDR1 SGHVS, CDR2 FNYEAQ. CDR3 length: 13 amino acids. This CDR3 is CASRTGENTEAFF. CDR3 sequence (DNA): TGTGCCAGCCGCACTGGGGAGAACACTGAAGCTTTCTTT.

This clonotype was detected only once. A junction end diverges from the germline sequence, so it may reflect a read error. The gene calls are TRBV19 and TRBJ2-2; D remains unclear. Germline CDR1 is LNHDA and CDR2 is SQIVND (reference sequence). The CDR3 contains 15 residues. CDR3 loop: CASSPRRTNTRELFF. In DNA form, the CDR3 reads TGTGCCAGTAGTCCCCGACGGACGAACACCAGGGAGCTGTTTTTT.

This chain links TRBV6-5 with TRBJ2-2, with D possibly matching TRBD2 (7 bases). Germline V gene data show CDR1 as MNHEY and CDR2 as SVGAGI. CDR3 length equals 11 residues. V gave up 4 bases and J gave up 15 bases, with 12 bases separating them. Written as DNA, the CDR3 is TGTGCCAGCAGTTTCCAGGGGAGGGTGTTTTTT. This translates into CASSFQGRVFF.

This clonotype was seen only a few times. The chain employs TRBV6-2 or TRBV6-3 and TRBJ1-3, with D uncertain. CDR1 is MNHEY, CDR2 SVGEGT, per germline. The V end lost 0 bases, the J end lost 0 bases, and 12 bases lay between the germline ends. The CDR3 length is 17 residues. The DNA for the CDR3 is TGTGCCAGCAGTTACTCGCCTTCGGGCCGCTCTGGAAACACCATATATTTT. Translation: CASSYSPSGRSGNTIYF.

The chain joins TRBV4-1 to TRBJ1-1, with D unclear. Between the trimmed V and J ends, which lost 4 bases and 2 bases, there was a span of 11 bases. CDR1 is MGHRA, CDR2 YSYEKL, per germline. CDR3 length: 14 residues. The CDR3 DNA is TGCGCCAGCAGCCCTCACGGGGTAAACACTGAAGCTTTCTTT. This encodes CASSPHGVNTEAFF.